Presented here are 5 T cell receptor beta chains from one specimen sequenced in a study of T cells in Graves' hyperthyroidism and ophthalmopathy. The TCR beta CDR3 regions underwent amplification using RNA transcripts as the source. HTBI primers drove first-round RT-PCR of the TCR CDR3. TCRdb passed the multiplex PCR reads through MiXCR, listing each CDR3 protein once. The repertoire has hundreds of thousands of distinct CDR3 sequences, about a fifth of them found once; the top ten carry around a third. Material: blood. The receptor source for this set is a man aged 30 to 39 with Graves' ophthalmopathy.

This chain uses TRBV20-1 with TRBJ2-3, with TRBD2 matching 9 bases. Per germline, CDR1 DFQATT and CDR2 SNEGSKA (reference sequence). Losses at the gene ends were 2 bases for V and 2 bases for J; bases not matched to a gene: 5. The CDR3 spans 15 residues. The CDR3 nucleotides are TGCAGTGCTAGAAGCCTAGCGGGGAACACAGATACGCAGTATTTT. Translating it yields CSARSLAGNTDTQYF.

The genes are TRBV29-1 and TRBJ2-7, with D tentatively TRBD1 (6 bases). Germline V gene data show CDR1 as SQVTM and CDR2 as ANQGSEA. The CDR3 covers 13 residues. V shed 6 bases and J shed 4 bases, with 16 bases lying between them. CDR3 loop: CSVQGAGEYEQYF. The CDR3 region has the DNA TGCAGCGTCCAAGGGGCAGGGGAATACGAGCAGTACTTC.

This clonotype was detected many times. The rearrangement uses TRBV20-1 and TRBJ1-1; D is perhaps TRBD1 (6 bases). V was pared by 3 bases and J by 8 bases, with 22 bases between. The CDR3 has 15 residues. CDR1 and CDR2 from the germline V gene are DFQATT and SNEGSKA (reference sequence). CDR3 in DNA: TGCAGTGCTAGCCTGCAGGTTCGCAGGGGTGCGGAAGCTTTCTTT. Protein product: CSASLQVRRGAEAFF.

Ten or more counts support this clonotype. The J gene is TRBJ2-4, the V gene TRBV28; no clear D gene. Per germline, CDR1 MDHEN and CDR2 SYDVKM. The CDR3 has 16 residues. Trimming shortened V by 5 bases and J by 1 base, and 15 bases separated the two germline ends. The CDR3 bases are TGTGCCAGCAGTCCGGCCCTCTCGGAGGCCAAAAACATTCAGTACTTC. It encodes CASSPALSEAKNIQYF.

This clonotype was detected a few times. CDR3 amino acids: CASSFGLAGVVDTQYF. The DNA of the CDR3 is TGTGCCAGCAGCTTCGGACTAGCGGGAGTGGTAGATACGCAGTATTTT. The chain recombines TRBV28 with TRBJ2-3, with 13 nucleotides matching TRBD2. The CDR3 consists of 16 residues. J was trimmed by 5 bases and V by 6 bases; bases with no gene match: 8. Germline values: CDR1 MDHEN, CDR2 SYDVKM.